The 17 T cell receptor beta chains in this list originate from one sample, sequenced in a study of control samples from healthy donors and cancer patients. Using immunoSEQ multiplex PCR, the repertoire was profiled, and TCRdb retains in-frame clones only, with some absent. The sample has roughly 73,000 clones, roughly 92% seen once. Sequences were obtained from blood. These receptors were obtained from a woman aged 55-69 years in good health.

Points on this clone: The sample carries other DNA sequences with the same CDR3. The chain couples TRBV4-1 to TRBJ2-1; 10 nucleotides agree with TRBD2. J lost 6 bases, V lost 1 base, and 6 bases had no gene match. The CDR3 has 16 residues. Germline-derived CDR1 and CDR2 are MGHRA and YSYEKL. CDR3 DNA: TGCGCCAGCAGCCAAGTGTCGGCTAGCGGGGGCAATGAGCAGTTCTTC. Its translation is CASSQVSASGGNEQFF.

The rearrangement uses TRBV5-1 and TRBJ2-7; no clear D. With 3 bases removed from V and 0 bases from J, the gap between germline ends came to 10 bases. The CDR3 consists of 14 residues. Germline assignment: CDR1 SGHRS and CDR2 YFSETQ. CDR3: CASSSQPSSYEQYF. The CDR3 bases are TGCGCCAGCAGCTCCCAGCCGAGCTCCTACGAGCAGTACTTC.

The J gene is TRBJ1-1, the V gene TRBV10-3; D is unresolved. In germline, CDR1 is ENHRY, CDR2 SYGVKD. Trimming removed 6 bases from V and 0 bases from J, with 8 bases in between. The length of the CDR3 is 13 residues. CDR3 coding DNA: TGTGCCATCAGCCCCGGGATGAACACTGAAGCTTTCTTT. This gives the protein CAISPGMNTEAFF.

This chain uses TRBV11-2 with TRBJ1-1; TRBD1 aligns across 7 bases. Germline assignment: CDR1 SGHAT and CDR2 FQNNGV. This CDR3 is 14 amino acids long. J was trimmed by 5 bases and V by 5 bases; bases with no gene match: 8. The CDR3 DNA follows: TGTGCCAGCAGCCCAGACAGGGTAGGGACTGAAGCTTTCTTT. Residues: CASSPDRVGTEAFF. Full variable domain (remainder filled in from reference TRBV11-2 and TRBJ1-1): EAGVAQSPRYKIIEKRQSVAFWCNPISGHATLYWYQQILGQGPKLLIQFQNNGVVDDSQLPKDRFSAERLKGVDSTLKIQPAKLEDSAVYLCASSPDRVGTEAFFGQGTRLTVV.

This sequence joins TRBV6-1 and TRBJ1-5; 8 nucleotides agree with TRBD1. The CDR3 has 15 amino acids. CDR1 MNHNS and CDR2 SASEGT come from the germline V gene. V trimming: 1 base; J trimming: 7 bases; junction bases outside the gene matches: 6. CDR3 DNA sequence: TGTGCCAGCAGTGAAGGAGGGACAGGTTACCAGCCCCAGCATTTT. Protein sequence: CASSEGGTGYQPQHF.

This clone came up once. Here the CDR3 reads CASSFPGKGEKLFF. The CDR3 nucleotides read TGTGCCAGCAGTTTCCCAGGGAAAGGTGAAAAACTGTTTTTT. V and J are TRBV28 and TRBJ1-4; tentatively, D is TRBD1 (5 bases). The CDR3 runs to 14 residues. With 3 bases removed from V and 7 bases from J, the gap between germline ends came to 12 bases. Germline values: CDR1 MDHEN, CDR2 SYDVKM.

This clone appeared a single time. This chain links TRBV6-1 with TRBJ1-5; D possibly corresponds to TRBD1 (6 bases). The CDR3 loop spans 16 amino acids. Germline V gene lookup returns CDR1 MNHNS and CDR2 SASEGT. V was clipped by 1 base and J by 4 bases, with 14 bases between them. CDR3 loop: CASSEGIGQLNQPQHF. DNA of the CDR3: TGTGCCAGCAGTGAAGGGATCGGACAGTTGAATCAGCCCCAGCATTTT.

The rearrangement uses TRBV14 and TRBJ1-2; D gene uncertain. The V and J ends lost 6 bases and 0 bases respectively, with 11 bases between them. This CDR3 comprises 14 residues. Germline V gives CDR1 SGHDN, CDR2 FVKESK. The CDR3 region has the DNA TGTGCCAGCAGTCAATTGGGAGCTAACTATGGCTACACCTTC. This translates into CASSQLGANYGYTF.

The chain joins TRBV28 to TRBJ2-3; 9 nucleotides align to TRBD2. J gave up 4 bases and V 7 bases, and 3 bases lay outside the gene matches. CDR1 MDHEN and CDR2 SYDVKM come from the germline V gene. This CDR3 spans 13 amino acids. The CDR3 DNA is TGTGCCAGCACCCTAGCGGGGCCAGATACGCAGTATTTT. As protein: CASTLAGPDTQYF.

The count of this clone is one. The V gene is TRBV6-5, the J gene TRBJ1-2, with 9 bases lining up with TRBD1. The CDR3 is 15 amino acids. Trimming took 6 bases from V and 3 from J; bases not matched to a gene: 8. The germline V gene has CDR1 MNHEY and CDR2 SVGAGI. The CDR3 DNA follows: TGTGCCAGCAGACCGGGACAGGGTCGATACTATGGCTACACCTTC. Protein: CASRPGQGRYYGYTF.

This sequence joins TRBV7-2 and TRBJ1-2; 8 nucleotides agree with TRBD1. V dropped 2 bases and J dropped 6; count of bases not matched to a gene: 2. This CDR3 is 13 amino acids long. Germline CDR1 SGHTA, CDR2 FQGNSA. CDR3 in DNA: TGTGCCAGCAGCTTAAAACAGGGGGATGGCTACACCTTC. Its protein product is CASSLKQGDGYTF.

This chain connects TRBV27 to TRBJ1-6; D not resolved. The CDR3 sequence is 12 residues long. Trimming took 6 bases from V and 4 from J, leaving 4 bases between them. In germline, CDR1 is MNHEY, CDR2 SMNVEV (reference sequence). DNA for the CDR3: TGTGCCAGCAGGGGGTATAATTCACCCCTCCACTTT. This gives the protein CASRGYNSPLHF.

This rearrangement joins TRBV7-2 to TRBJ2-2, with TRBD2 matching over 11 bases. The trim removed 5 bases at V and 7 bases at J, leaving 9 bases unmatched. This CDR3 spans 16 amino acids. Germline CDR1 and CDR2: SGHTA and FQGNSA. Here the CDR3 DNA reads TGTGCCAGCAGCCCGGGACTAGCGGTTTCCGGCGGGGAGCTGTTTTTT. It translates to CASSPGLAVSGGELFF.

Only one count was recorded for this clone. J is TRBJ1-4 and V is TRBV28; the D is unclear. The CDR3 is 16 residues long. V shed 7 bases and J shed 8 bases, with 23 bases lying between them. CDR1 is MDHEN and CDR2 is SYDVKM in the germline V gene. Written as DNA, the CDR3 is TGTGCCAGCACTTCCCCCCGGCGGAGGGTTTCGGAAAAACTGTTTTTT. Translated: CASTSPRRRVSEKLFF. The whole variable domain, filled in from reference TRBV28 and TRBJ1-4, reads DVKVTQSSRYLVKRTGEKVFLECVQDMDHENMFWYRQDPGLGLRLIYFSYDVKMKEKGDIPEGYSVSREKKERFSLILESASTNQTSMYLCASTSPRRRVSEKLFFGSGTQLSVL.

The J gene is TRBJ1-1, the V gene TRBV5-1, with TRBD1 matching 11 bases. The CDR3 runs 14 residues. The J segment lost 6 bases and the V segment lost 5 bases, leaving 6 bases of the junction unmatched. Germline lookup yields CDR1 SGHRS and CDR2 YFSETQ. The CDR3, as DNA: TGCGCCAGCAGAGTGGGGACAGGGGGGCCTGAAGCTTTCTTT. Translation gives CASRVGTGGPEAFF.

This chain joins TRBV28 and TRBJ2-7, with TRBD2 identical over 7 bases. Germline loops: CDR1 MDHEN, CDR2 SYDVKM. This CDR3 is 14 amino acids long. V lost 6 bases, J lost 0 bases, and 5 bases stayed unmatched. CDR3 nucleotides: TGTGCCAGCAGGACCGGGACTAACTCCTACGAGCAGTACTTC. It encodes CASRTGTNSYEQYF.

The gene calls are TRBV10-3 and TRBJ1-1, with TRBD1 as a possible D gene (5 bases). The CDR3 contains 14 residues. V was shortened by 3 bases and J by 0 bases, with 8 bases between the two germline ends. CDR1 and CDR2 (germline): ENHRY, SYGVKD. CDR3 bases: TGTGCCATCAGTGATACCAGGGTGAACACTGAAGCTTTCTTT. Its translation: CAISDTRVNTEAFF.